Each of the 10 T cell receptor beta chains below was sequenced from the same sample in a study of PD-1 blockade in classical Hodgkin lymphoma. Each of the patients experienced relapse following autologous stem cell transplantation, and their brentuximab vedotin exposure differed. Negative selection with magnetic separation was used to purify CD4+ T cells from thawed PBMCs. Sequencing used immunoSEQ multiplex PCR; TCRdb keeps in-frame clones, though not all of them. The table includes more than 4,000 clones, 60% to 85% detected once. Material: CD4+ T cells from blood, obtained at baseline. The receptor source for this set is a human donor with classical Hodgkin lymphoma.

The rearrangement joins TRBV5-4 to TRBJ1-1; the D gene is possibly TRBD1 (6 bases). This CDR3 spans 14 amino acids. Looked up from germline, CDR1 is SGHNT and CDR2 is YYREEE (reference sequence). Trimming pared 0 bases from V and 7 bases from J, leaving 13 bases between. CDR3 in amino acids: CASSLEGDLSEAFF. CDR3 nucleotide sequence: TGTGCCAGCAGCTTGGAGGGGGACCTCAGTGAAGCTTTCTTT.

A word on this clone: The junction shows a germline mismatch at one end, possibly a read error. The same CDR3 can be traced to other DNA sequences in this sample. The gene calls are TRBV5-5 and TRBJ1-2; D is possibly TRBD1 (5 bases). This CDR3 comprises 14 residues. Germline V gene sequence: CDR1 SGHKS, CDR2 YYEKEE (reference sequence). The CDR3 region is CASSPGGEVGGYTF. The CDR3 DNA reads TGCGCCAGCAGCCCGGGGGGGGAGGTTGGCGGCTACACCTTC.

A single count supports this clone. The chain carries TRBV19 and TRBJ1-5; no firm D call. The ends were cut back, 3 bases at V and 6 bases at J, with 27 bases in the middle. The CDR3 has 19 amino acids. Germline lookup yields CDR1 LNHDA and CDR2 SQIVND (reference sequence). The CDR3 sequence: CASSIRVLRTLREGQPQHF. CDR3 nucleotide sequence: TGTGCCAGTAGTATTCGGGTTCTACGGACTCTCCGGGAAGGTCAGCCCCAGCATTTT.

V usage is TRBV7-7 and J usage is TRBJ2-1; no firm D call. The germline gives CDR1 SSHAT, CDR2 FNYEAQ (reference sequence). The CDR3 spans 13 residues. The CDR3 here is CDHTHSSYNEQFF. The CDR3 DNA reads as TGTGACCACACCCACAGCTCCTACAATGAGCAGTTCTTC. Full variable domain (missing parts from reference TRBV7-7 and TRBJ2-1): GAGVSQSPRYKVTKRGQDVTLRCDPISSHATLYWYQQALGQGPEFLTYFNYEAQPDKSGLPSDRFSAERPEGSISTLTIQRTEQRDSAMYRCDHTHSSYNEQFFGPGTRLTVL.

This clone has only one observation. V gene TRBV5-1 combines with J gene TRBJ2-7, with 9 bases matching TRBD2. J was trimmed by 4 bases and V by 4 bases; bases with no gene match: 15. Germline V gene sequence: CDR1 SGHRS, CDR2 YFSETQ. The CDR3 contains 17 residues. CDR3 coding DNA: TGCGCCAGCAGCCTACCTTTCGGCGGGGGGGTCTCTTACGAGCAGTACGTC. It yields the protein CASSLPFGGGVSYEQYV.

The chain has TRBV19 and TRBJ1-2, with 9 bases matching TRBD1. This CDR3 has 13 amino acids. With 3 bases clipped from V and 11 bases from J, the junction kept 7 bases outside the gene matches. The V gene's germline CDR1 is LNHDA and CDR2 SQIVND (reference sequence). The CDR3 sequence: CASSIPWTGVYTF. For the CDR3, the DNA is TGTGCCAGTAGTATCCCTTGGACAGGGGTGTACACCTTC.

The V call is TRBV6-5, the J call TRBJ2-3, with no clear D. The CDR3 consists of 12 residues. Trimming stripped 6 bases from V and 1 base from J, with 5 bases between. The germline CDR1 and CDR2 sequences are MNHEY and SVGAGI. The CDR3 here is CASSSGTDTQYF. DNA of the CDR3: TGTGCCAGCAGCAGCGGCACAGATACGCAGTATTTT.

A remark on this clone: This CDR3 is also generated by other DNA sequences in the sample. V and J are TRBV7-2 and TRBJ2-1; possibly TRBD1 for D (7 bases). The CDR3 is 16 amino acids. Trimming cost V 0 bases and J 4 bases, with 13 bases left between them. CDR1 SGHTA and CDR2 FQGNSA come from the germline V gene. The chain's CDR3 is CASSLAAAGGYNEQFF. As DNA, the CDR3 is TGTGCCAGCAGCTTAGCCGCGGCAGGGGGGTACAATGAGCAGTTCTTC.

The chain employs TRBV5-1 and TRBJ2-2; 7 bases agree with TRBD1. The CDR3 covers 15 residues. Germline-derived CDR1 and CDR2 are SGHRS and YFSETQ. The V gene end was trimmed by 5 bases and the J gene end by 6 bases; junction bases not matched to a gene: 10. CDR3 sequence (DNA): TGCGCCAGCAGGAGTTTGACAGGGTTTGCCGGGGAGCTGTTTTTT. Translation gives CASRSLTGFAGELFF.

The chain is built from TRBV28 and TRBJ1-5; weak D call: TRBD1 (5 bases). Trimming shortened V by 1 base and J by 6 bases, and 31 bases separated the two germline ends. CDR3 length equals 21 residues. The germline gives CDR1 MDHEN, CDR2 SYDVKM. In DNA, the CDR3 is TGTGCCAGCAGTTTATTAATCCCCCGGGGAAGGAGGAGGGGAGAGGGTCAGCCCCAGCATTTT. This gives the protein CASSLLIPRGRRRGEGQPQHF.